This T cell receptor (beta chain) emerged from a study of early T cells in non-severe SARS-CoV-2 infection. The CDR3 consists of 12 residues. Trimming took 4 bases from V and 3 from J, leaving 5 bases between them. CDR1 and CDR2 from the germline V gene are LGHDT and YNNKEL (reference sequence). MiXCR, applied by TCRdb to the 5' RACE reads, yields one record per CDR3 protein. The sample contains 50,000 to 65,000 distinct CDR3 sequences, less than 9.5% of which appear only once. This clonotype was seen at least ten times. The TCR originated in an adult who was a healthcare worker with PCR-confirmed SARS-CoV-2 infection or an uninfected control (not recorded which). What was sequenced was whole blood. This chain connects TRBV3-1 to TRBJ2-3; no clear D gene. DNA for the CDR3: TGTGCCAGCAGCCCAAAGACAGATACGCAGTATTTT. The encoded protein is CASSPKTDTQYF.